A selection of T cell receptor beta chains follows, all from one sample in a study of a mutant IDH1 vaccine in newly diagnosed glioma. Profiled with immunoSEQ multiplex PCR; TCRdb holds only in-frame clones, not every one. There are tens of thousands of clones in the sample; 82% occur only once, and 3.1% lies in the top ten. Their antigen targets remain unknown. The sample consisted of PBMCs, taken from a glioma patient whose treatment included an IDH1 peptide vaccine. The receptors were sampled from a woman between 18 and 29 years old with glioma. Some clones in this sample may be carry-over from other donors' samples. Both conserved end residues are part of each CDR3. Fields, in order: clone size, J gene, V gene, D gene, CDR3 DNA, CDR3 protein. A D gene is named only where the DNA matches it firmly. Some rows mark clone size as missing; the rest say once, few, many or name a class of expanded clone.

NA TRBJ2-7 TRBV6-5 TRBD1 TGTGCCAGCAGCCCGGGACAGGGGCGTACCGAGCAGTACTTC CASSPGQGRTEQYF
NA TRBJ2-5 TRBV6-5 TRBD2 TGTGCCAGCAGCGCATCCCTAGCGGAGGTGGAGACCCAGTACTTC CASSASLAEVETQYF
once TRBJ1-2 TRBV6-1 NA TGTGCCAGCAGCCTCGCCCTAACTGGGGCCTATGGCTACACCTTC CASSLALTGAYGYTF
NA TRBJ1-1 TRBV19 NA TGTGCCAGTATCCCTGGAAGTTTCCCCACTGAAGCTTTCTTT CASIPGSFPTEAFF
NA TRBJ2-3 TRBV5-4 NA TGTGCCAGCAGCTTGAAGGGGGGGAGCACAGATACGCAGTATTTT CASSLKGGSTDTQYF
once TRBJ2-7 TRBV20-1 NA TGCAGTGCTGCGGCTTACGAGCAGTACTTC CSAAAYEQYF
NA TRBJ2-3 TRBV9 NA TGTGCCAGCGGATCAGATACGCAGTATTTT CASGSDTQYF
NA TRBJ2-2 TRBV5-1 TRBD2 TGCGCCAGCAGCTTGGCTTCCGGGACTAGCGCGAACGGGGAGCTGTTTTTT CASSLASGTSANGELFF
NA TRBJ2-3 TRBV29-1 NA TGCAGCGTTGAATCACAGGTAGATACGCAGTATTTT CSVESQVDTQYF
NA TRBJ1-1 TRBV10-3 TRBD1 TGTGCCATCAGTGAGTCCCGGACAGGGGGCCCGCGGGAGGCTTTCTTT CAISESRTGGPREAFF
NA TRBJ1-5 TRBV27 NA TGTGCCAGCAGTGCCTCGACAGGACTATATAGCAATCAGCCCCAGCATTTT CASSASTGLYSNQPQHF
NA TRBJ1-3 TRBV9 NA TGTGCCAGCAGCGTAGCCCAAGACGGCTCTGGAAACACCATATATTTT CASSVAQDGSGNTIYF
NA TRBJ2-1 TRBV11-2 TRBD2 TGTGCCAGCAGCTTAGTTGGAAGCGGGAGGATTCTCTCCTACAATGAGCAGTTCTTC CASSLVGSGRILSYNEQFF
NA TRBJ2-3 TRBV5-1 NA TGCGCCAGCAGCCTGGAGGGTCGGGGTCCAGATACGCAGTATTTT CASSLEGRGPDTQYF
NA TRBJ1-1 TRBV7-9 TRBD1 TGTGCCAGTTCCTGGGGGACAGGGAAAGCTAGGGCCATGAACACTGAAGCTTTCTTT CASSWGTGKARAMNTEAFF
NA TRBJ2-5 TRBV21-1 NA TGTGCCAGCAGCAAAGTCGAGGCCTCTCCGGGACAGCTAGAAGAGACCCAGTACTTC CASSKVEASPGQLEETQYF
NA TRBJ2-5 TRBV7-9 NA TGTGCCAGCAGCCCGCCCGGAGTAGCGGAAGAGACCCAGTACTTC CASSPPGVAEETQYF
NA TRBJ1-1 TRBV4-1 NA TGCGCCAGCAGCCAAACAGTTAGGACAGCCACTGAAGCTTTCTTT CASSQTVRTATEAFF
NA TRBJ2-3 TRBV7-2 NA TGTGCCAGCAGCTCCCGCGGGACTTACACAGATACGCAGTATTTT CASSSRGTYTDTQYF
NA TRBJ2-5 TRBV15 NA TGTGCCACCAGCAGAGAAATATGGGGGGAAGAGACCCAGTACTTC CATSREIWGEETQYF
NA TRBJ1-2 TRBV6-5 NA TGTGCTACTAGGCAATCCTCTAACTATGGCTACACCTTC CATRQSSNYGYTF
NA TRBJ1-2 TRBV7-2 TRBD1 TGTGCCAGCAGCTTACCGGACAGGGGCTTCAGCTATGGCTACACCTTC CASSLPDRGFSYGYTF
NA TRBJ2-7 TRBV6-6 TRBD1 TGTGCCAGCACCTCACCGGGACAGGGCTCCTACGAGCAGTACTTC CASTSPGQGSYEQYF
NA TRBJ2-6 TRBV5-1 TRBD1 TGCGCCAGCAGGGGACAGGGGGCCTCTGGGGCCAACGTCCTGACTTTC CASRGQGASGANVLTF
once TRBJ2-3 TRBV9 NA TGTGCCAGCAGCTATAGTACAACAGATACGCAGTATTTT CASSYSTTDTQYF
NA TRBJ1-1 TRBV28 NA TGTGCCAGCAGCCCTACGCGGCAGAACACTGAAGCTTTCTTT CASSPTRQNTEAFF
NA TRBJ1-4 TRBV5-4 TRBD1 TGTGCCAGCAGCTTGGGTGCTCGGACAGGGAATGAAAAACTGTTTTTT CASSLGARTGNEKLFF
NA TRBJ1-1 TRBV12-5 NA TGTGCTAGTGGTTTCTTGACTGAAGCTTTCTTT CASGFLTEAFF